The source of this TCR beta chain is a study of PD-1 blockade in mismatch repair-deficient tumors. Study-level information: Enrolled about 2012-2016, patients had progressing, pretreated mismatch repair-deficient cancers of over nine types. General study points: Tumor-resident clones, often absent from pretreatment blood, expanded after pembrolizumab and then contracted.

Mismatch repair deficiency was confirmed in all patients, by PCR or immunohistochemistry. Here immunoSEQ multiplex PCR was the method, and the copy in TCRdb shows in-frame clones only, minus some. This table has about 130,000 clones, approximately 91% appearing once. On this clone itself: Antigen: not known.

The CDR3 totals 14 residues. The germline V gene has CDR1 MNHNS and CDR2 SASEGT. With V trimmed by 6 bases and J by 5 bases, 5 bases remained unmatched. The starting material was peripheral blood, obtained approximately 71 weeks after starting pembrolizumab. The chain recombines TRBV6-1 with TRBJ2-2, with 8 bases that match TRBD1. This receptor was identified in an adult with mismatch repair-deficient cancer. The CDR3 DNA reads as TGTGCCAGCAGAAGGACAGGGCTGACCGGGGAGCTGTTTTTT. Its translation is CASRRTGLTGELFF.